This T cell receptor beta chain emerged from a study of T cells after yellow fever vaccination. Overall study: SMART-Seq v4 Ultra Low Input served to prepare low-cell-number fractions.

This clonotype was picked up many times. Its antigen is not known. The CDR3 sequence is 15 residues long. V shed 6 bases and J shed 3 bases, with 17 bases lying between them. Germline CDR1 SQVTM, CDR2 ANQGSEA. Points from the study as a whole: Abundant clonotypes (contaminants from the bulk population) could be present in FACS-sorted repertoires. CD4 and CD8 compartments shared a small share of clonotypes. Post-booster samples contained most primary-vaccination clones (approximately 95% CD4, around 89% CD8).

TCRdb analysed the 5' RACE reads with MiXCR anew, one entry per CDR3 protein. The sample lists over 110,000 distinct CDR3 sequences, 7% to 9% occurring once. The genes are TRBV29-1 and TRBJ2-2; possibly TRBD2 for D (5 bases). The TCR was taken from a man aged 30 to 45 who received the YFV17D yellow fever vaccine. This specimen consisted of CD4+ T cells sorted from PBMCs, obtained 5 days after the yellow fever booster vaccination. This chain's CDR3 is CSVTVWRVDTGELFF. Here the CDR3 DNA reads TGCAGCGTGACTGTTTGGCGGGTGGACACCGGGGAGCTGTTTTTT.